A single sample gave rise to the 24 T cell receptor beta chains below, sequenced in a study of T cell responses to AZD1222 COVID-19 vaccine. Sequencing used immunoSEQ multiplex PCR; TCRdb keeps in-frame clones, though not all of them. The table lists approximately 60,000 clones, more than 80% of them singletons, with around 20% in the top ten. This sample comprised peripheral blood, obtained on day 0 of MenACWY control vaccination. Receptors were obtained from an adult in good health.

The rearrangement links TRBV6-5 to TRBJ1-4; D possibly corresponds to TRBD1 (5 bases). There are 12 residues in the CDR3. Germline V gene sequence: CDR1 MNHEY, CDR2 SVGAGI. Trimming stripped 6 bases from V and 11 bases from J, with 13 bases between. The CDR3 loop reads CASRRGEGKLFF. As DNA, the CDR3 is TGTGCCAGCAGGAGAGGGGAAGGGAAACTGTTTTTT.

The chain recombines TRBV7-2 with TRBJ2-1; 13 positions agree with TRBD2. CDR3 length: 16 amino acids. Germline loops: CDR1 SGHTA, CDR2 FQGNSA. Trimming removed 5 bases from V and 4 bases from J; junction bases left unmatched: 5. The CDR3 bases are TGTGCCAGCAGCCAACCGGGACTAGCGGGGTACAATGAGCAGTTCTTC. Translation gives CASSQPGLAGYNEQFF. Combining the CDR3 with reference TRBV7-2 and TRBJ2-1 gives the whole variable domain GAGVSQSPSNKVTEKGKDVELRCDPISGHTALYWYRQSLGQGLEFLIYFQGNSAPDKSGLPSDRFSAERTGGSVSTLTIQRTQQEDSAVYLCASSQPGLAGYNEQFFGPGTRLTVL.

V and J are TRBV23-1 and TRBJ2-1; D not resolved. TRBV23-1 is noted as an ORF with a role that remains uncertain. CDR3 length: 11 amino acids. V was clipped by 3 bases and J by 16 bases, with 13 bases between them. CDR3 residues: CASSHSVALFF. DNA of the CDR3: TGCGCCAGCAGTCACTCCGTCGCGCTATTCTTC.

The chain recombines TRBV18 with TRBJ2-1; D might be TRBD2 (6 bases). Between the trimmed V and J ends, which lost 3 bases and 5 bases, there was a span of 11 bases. The CDR3 length is 14 residues. Germline V lookup: CDR1 KGHSH, CDR2 LQKENI. The CDR3 DNA sequence: TGTGCCAGCTCACCCTCTAGGACTAACAATGAGCAGTTCTTC. This encodes CASSPSRTNNEQFF.

This chain uses TRBV9 with TRBJ2-7; maybe TRBD2 (6 bases). CDR3 length equals 14 residues. The germline gives CDR1 SGDLS, CDR2 YYNGEE. V was clipped by 3 bases and J by 0 bases, with 10 bases between them. The CDR3 protein is CASSALAASYEQYF. The CDR3 region has the DNA TGTGCCAGCAGCGCCTTAGCGGCCTCCTACGAGCAGTACTTC.

Note on this clone: Mismatch with germline at one junction end may stem from a read error. The chain links TRBV9 to TRBJ1-5; D uncertain. In germline, CDR1 is SGDLS, CDR2 YYNGEE. The CDR3 is made up of 15 amino acids. The CDR3 protein is CASSVGSLSTQPQHF. The CDR3 DNA is TGTGCCAGCAGCGTAGGCAGTTTGAGCACTCAGCCCCAGCATTTT.

This rearrangement joins TRBV9 to TRBJ2-7; tentatively, D is TRBD1 (5 bases). Per germline, CDR1 SGDLS and CDR2 YYNGEE. The CDR3 length is 15 residues. The V end lost 0 bases, the J end lost 0 bases, and 10 bases lay between the germline ends. The CDR3 sequence: CASSVDDSYSYEQYF. CDR3 bases: TGTGCCAGCAGCGTAGATGACAGCTACTCCTACGAGCAGTACTTC.

The CDR3 DNA reads as TGTGCCAGCAGTTTAACCAGGGACGGGGAGCTGTTTTTT. Amino acids: CASSLTRDGELFF. The chain has TRBV27 and TRBJ2-2; a weak D match, TRBD1 (5 bases). CDR3 size: 13 residues. The ends were cut back, 2 bases at V and 7 bases at J, with 8 bases in the middle. CDR1 and CDR2 (germline): MNHEY, SMNVEV (reference sequence).

The gene calls are TRBV18 and TRBJ1-6; D is uncertain. V was cut by 3 bases and J by 6 bases, with 9 bases left in between. This CDR3 spans 14 amino acids. Germline V lookup: CDR1 KGHSH, CDR2 LQKENI. The CDR3 sequence: CASSPPGPNSPLHF. CDR3 coding DNA: TGTGCCAGCTCACCGCCAGGACCTAATTCACCCCTCCACTTT.

V gene TRBV11-3 combines with J gene TRBJ2-3; D not resolved. This CDR3 contains 14 residues. CDR1 SGHNT and CDR2 YENEEA come from the germline V gene. Trimming removed 0 bases at V and 1 base at J, with 5 bases between. The CDR3 sequence is CASSLDSGTDTQYF. The DNA for the CDR3 is TGTGCCAGCAGCTTAGATTCTGGCACAGATACGCAGTATTTT.

V gene TRBV10-3 combines with J gene TRBJ2-7, with D maybe TRBD2 (6 bases). CDR3 size: 12 residues. Trimming cost V 6 bases and J 2 bases, with 8 bases left between them. CDR1 and CDR2 (germline): ENHRY, SYGVKD. CDR3 loop: CAIRRGTYEQYF. Here the CDR3 DNA reads TGTGCCATCAGGCGGGGAACCTACGAGCAGTACTTC.

This clone ranks as medium-sized. This chain connects TRBV2 to TRBJ2-1; TRBD2 matches at 9 bases. From germline, CDR1 is SNHLY and CDR2 FYNNEI. The CDR3 extends over 17 amino acids. V was pared by 1 base and J by 6 bases, with 10 bases of the junction left unmatched. CDR3 amino acids: CASSEEHSSGTSNEQFF. In DNA form, the CDR3 reads TGTGCCAGCAGTGAAGAACACTCTAGCGGGACCTCCAATGAGCAGTTCTTC.

The genes are TRBV29-1 and TRBJ2-7, with TRBD2 matching 12 bases. Germline loops: CDR1 SQVTM, CDR2 ANQGSEA. This CDR3 is 14 amino acids long. With V trimmed by 7 bases and J by 3 bases, 7 bases remained unmatched. The CDR3 nucleotides read TGCAGCGCCGGGGGACTAGCGGGCTTCTACGAGCAGTACTTC. It encodes CSAGGLAGFYEQYF.

V and J are TRBV6-2 or TRBV6-3 and TRBJ2-7, with 9 bases aligning to TRBD2. There are 16 residues in the CDR3. V was pared by 6 bases and J by 7 bases, with 16 bases of the junction left unmatched. Germline V CDR1 and CDR2: MNHEY, SVGEGT. The CDR3 loop is CASSPSLLAGKMEQYF. In nucleotides, the CDR3 is TGTGCCAGCAGCCCCTCCCTACTAGCGGGCAAAATGGAGCAGTACTTC.

V gene TRBV9 combines with J gene TRBJ2-3, with D unresolved. Trimming stripped 0 bases from V and 4 bases from J, with 3 bases between. CDR1 and CDR2 from the germline V gene are SGDLS and YYNGEE. This CDR3 is 12 amino acids long. Written as DNA, the CDR3 is TGTGCCAGCAGCGTAGGGGCAGATACGCAGTATTTT. It yields the protein CASSVGADTQYF.

This chain links TRBV5-5 with TRBJ2-3; D unresolved. The length of the CDR3 is 11 residues. Looked up from germline, CDR1 is SGHKS and CDR2 is YYEKEE (reference sequence). Trimming shortened V by 3 bases and J by 3 bases, and 2 bases separated the two germline ends. The CDR3, as DNA: TGTGCCAGCAGCTCTACAGATACGCAGTATTTT. Encoded protein: CASSSTDTQYF.

The V gene is TRBV5-8, the J gene TRBJ1-1, with D hard to call. Germline V gene lookup returns CDR1 SGHTS and CDR2 YDEGEE. The CDR3 consists of 11 residues. With 2 bases removed from V and 6 bases from J, the gap between germline ends came to 5 bases. CDR3 coding DNA: TGTGCCAGCAGCTTTGGGGCTGAAGCTTTCTTT. It yields the protein CASSFGAEAFF.

The V gene is TRBV5-1, the J gene TRBJ1-2; perhaps TRBD1 as D (6 bases). V lost 4 bases and J lost 7, with 20 bases in between. Germline CDR1 reads SGHRS; CDR2 reads YFSETQ. This CDR3 region has 15 residues. DNA of the CDR3: TGCGCCAGCAGCAAGGAGGGGGGAAGTGTGTCTGGCTACACCTTC. This sequence encodes CASSKEGGSVSGYTF.

This chain uses TRBV19 with TRBJ1-1, with 8 bases lining up with TRBD1. The J segment lost 0 bases and the V segment lost 6 bases, leaving 15 bases of the junction unmatched. The CDR3 extends over 18 amino acids. Germline V gene sequence: CDR1 LNHDA, CDR2 SQIVND (reference sequence). CDR3 residues: CASRRLKGQGRVNTEAFF. As DNA, the CDR3 is TGTGCCAGTAGGCGTCTGAAAGGACAGGGAAGGGTGAACACTGAAGCTTTCTTT. The whole variable domain, remainder taken from reference TRBV19 and TRBJ1-1, is DGGITQSPKYLFRKEGQNVTLSCEQNLNHDAMYWYRQDPGQGLRLIYYSQIVNDFQKGDIAEGYSVSREKKESFPLTVTSAQKNPTAFYLCASRRLKGQGRVNTEAFFGQGTRLTVV.

The V call is TRBV7-2, the J call TRBJ2-1, with TRBD2 matching over 9 bases. V lost 1 base and J lost 6; bases outside the gene matches: 7. This CDR3 region has 16 residues. Germline values: CDR1 SGHTA, CDR2 FQGNSA. The CDR3 spells CASSLVPAGGGNEQFF. CDR3 DNA: TGTGCCAGCAGCTTAGTCCCAGCGGGAGGCGGCAATGAGCAGTTCTTC.

CDR3 residues: CASSLQAGRGTGELFF. DNA for the CDR3: TGTGCCAGCAGCTTACAGGCCGGGAGAGGCACCGGGGAGCTGTTTTTT. The genes are TRBV7-3 and TRBJ2-2; TRBD2 might be the D (6 bases). This CDR3 has 16 amino acids. Germline values: CDR1 SGHTA, CDR2 FQGTGA. Trimming left V 2 bases short and J 4 bases short, with 14 bases between.

CDR3 bases: TGTGCCAGCAGCCAAGCGCCGACAGGGGGAGATAATTCACCCCTCCACTTT. Residues: CASSQAPTGGDNSPLHF. The chain recombines TRBV4-2 with TRBJ1-6; 9 bases match TRBD1. The CDR3 loop spans 17 amino acids. V was pared by 1 base and J by 5 bases, with 6 bases of the junction left unmatched. CDR1 and CDR2 (germline): LGHNA, YNFKEQ.

The gene calls are TRBV7-9 and TRBJ1-1, with 7 bases matching TRBD1. Germline V lookup: CDR1 SEHNR, CDR2 FQNEAQ (reference sequence). The CDR3 is made up of 14 amino acids. V gave up 5 bases and J gave up 6 bases; unmatched junction bases: 9. In DNA, the CDR3 is TGTGCCAGCAGCGCCGGACAGGTTGGGTCTGAAGCTTTCTTT. This gives the protein CASSAGQVGSEAFF.

This clone counts as medium-sized. V is TRBV12-5 and J is TRBJ2-1; TRBD2 agrees at 11 bases. CDR1 is LGHNT and CDR2 is FRNRAP in the germline V gene. The trim removed 6 bases at V and 11 bases at J, leaving 12 bases unmatched. This CDR3 spans 15 amino acids. The CDR3 DNA sequence: TGTGCTAGTGGGGACACCGGGACTAGCGGACCTCAGCAGTTCTTC. Translation gives CASGDTGTSGPQQFF.